This TCR beta chain appears in the sequencing data of a study of blood T cell repertoires in COVID-19. Study-wide context: Material from acute and convalescent COVID-19 was sourced from the United States, Italy and Spain.

From germline, CDR1 is SGHDT and CDR2 YYEEEE. The CDR3 consists of 13 residues. With 0 bases removed from V and 6 bases from J, the gap between germline ends came to 7 bases. Only one count was recorded for this clone. Clones were sequenced by immunoSEQ multiplex PCR, and TCRdb holds only the in-frame ones, with some missing. The sample yields just over 300,000 clones, about nine tenths seen once. Grouping used clinical history reported by participants in a survey and questionnaire. This TCR was recovered from a man in his thirties or forties who had recovered from COVID-19. The sample consisted of PBMCs or T cells enriched from blood (not recorded which). The chain has TRBV5-6 and TRBJ1-3; D may be TRBD1 (5 bases). CDR3 protein: CASSLGQLNTIYF. The CDR3 DNA is TGTGCCAGCAGCTTGGGACAGTTAAACACCATATATTTT.